One and the same sample provided the 10 T cell receptor beta chains below, sequenced in a study of T cells in Graves' hyperthyroidism and ophthalmopathy. Amplified regions were TCR beta CDR3 sequences from RNA transcripts. HTBI primers were employed in a first-round RT-PCR of the TCR CDR3. TCRdb ran MiXCR on the multiplex PCR reads and lists one entry per CDR3 protein. Of 750,000 to 950,000 distinct CDR3 sequences in the sample, 38% were seen once. Source material: blood. These receptors all stem from a man aged 18 to 29 with Graves' hyperthyroidism.

V gene TRBV15 combines with J gene TRBJ2-7; 8 bases are shared with TRBD1. The CDR3 extends over 15 amino acids. The germline V gene has CDR1 LNHNV and CDR2 YYDKDF (reference sequence). Losses at the gene ends were 0 bases for V and 5 bases for J; bases not matched to a gene: 6. The CDR3 sequence is CATSREDRVVDEQYF. The DNA for the CDR3 is TGTGCCACCAGCAGAGAGGACAGGGTCGTCGACGAGCAGTACTTC.

This chain uses TRBV7-9 with TRBJ2-2; D perhaps matches TRBD1 (7 bases). V dropped 5 bases and J dropped 4 bases, with 14 bases sitting between them. Germline CDR1 SEHNR, CDR2 FQNEAQ (reference sequence). The CDR3 is 15 amino acids. CDR3 in DNA: TGTGCCAGCAGCCAGGGGGGCGTCGGCACCGGGGAGCTGTTTTTT. The encoded protein is CASSQGGVGTGELFF.

This clonotype appeared a few times. V and J are TRBV12-3 or TRBV12-4 and TRBJ2-5; 13 nucleotides match TRBD2. Trimming removed 6 bases from V and 3 bases from J; junction bases left unmatched: 10. The CDR3 is 17 residues long. Here the CDR3 reads CASSRLAGGVGEETQYF. CDR3 nucleotide sequence: TGTGCCAGCAGCCGACTAGCGGGGGGAGTGGGGGAAGAGACCCAGTACTTC.

In the case of this clonotype: This may be a read error, as it is one base from a much larger clone. J is TRBJ1-2 and V is TRBV20-1, with D hard to call. Germline V gene sequence: CDR1 DFQATT, CDR2 SNEGSKA (reference sequence). The length of the CDR3 is 13 residues. V lost 7 bases, J lost 12 bases, and 24 bases lay in between. CDR3 nucleotides: TGCAGTGGTCTAGCTGGCAACCATATAGGCCACACCTTC. Translation gives CSGLAGNHIGHTF.

This clonotype was picked up a small number of times. J is TRBJ2-7 and V is TRBV11-1; D uncertain. The DNA end lines up better with TRBJ2-1; the J call may be wrong. The CDR3 covers 11 residues. CDR1 is SGHAT and CDR2 is FQDESV in the germline V gene (reference sequence). For the CDR3, the DNA is TGTGCCAGCAGCTTAGGGGGTGAGCAGTTCTTC. Its translation is CASSLGGEQFF.

This clonotype was counted a few times. The chain recombines TRBV19 with TRBJ1-1; the D is unclear. There are 14 residues in the CDR3. Germline CDR1 reads LNHDA; CDR2 reads SQIVND (reference sequence). Trimming took 1 base from V and 6 from J, leaving 12 bases between them. CDR3 protein: CASSIVGKLAEAFF. Written as DNA, the CDR3 is TGTGCCAGTAGTATAGTCGGAAAGCTAGCTGAAGCTTTCTTT.

J is TRBJ1-1 and V is TRBV29-1, with no clear D. Germline V CDR1 and CDR2: SQVTM, ANQGSEA. The CDR3 has 11 residues. CDR3 coding DNA: TGCAGGTGGCGGGCGAACACTGAAGCTTTCTTT. Its protein product is CRWRANTEAFF. Complete variable domain (other parts from reference TRBV29-1 and TRBJ1-1): SAVISQKPSRDICQRGTSLTIQCQVDSQVTMMFWYRQQPGQSLTLIATANQGSEATYESGFVIDKFPISRPNLTFSTLTVSNMSPEDSSIYLCRWRANTEAFFGQGTRLTVV.

The chain has TRBV5-1 and TRBJ2-2; D may be TRBD2 (5 bases). CDR1 is SGHRS, CDR2 YFSETQ, per germline. Trimming removed 4 bases from V and 1 base from J, with 14 bases in between. CDR3 size: 16 residues. CDR3 protein: CASSPTLSGNTGELFF. The CDR3 nucleotides are TGCGCCAGCAGCCCTACATTGAGCGGGAACACCGGGGAGCTGTTTTTT.

This clonotype was detected a few times. The chain carries TRBV7-8 and TRBJ1-4; no reliable D call. V dropped 7 bases and J dropped 7 bases, with 19 bases sitting between them. CDR1 SGHVS and CDR2 FQNEAQ come from the germline V gene. The CDR3 length is 15 residues. Written as DNA, the CDR3 is TGTGCCAGCACCAATAGGACCCCATCGGGTGAAAAACTGTTTTTT. This encodes CASTNRTPSGEKLFF. Full variable domain (missing parts from reference TRBV7-8 and TRBJ1-4): GAGVSQSPRYKVAKRGQDVALRCDPISGHVSLFWYQQALGQGPEFLTYFQNEAQLDKSGLPSDRFFAERPEGSVSTLKIQRTQQEDSAVYLCASTNRTPSGEKLFFGSGTQLSVL.

This clonotype was seen only a few times. The chain carries TRBV5-1 and TRBJ2-7; the match to TRBD2 covers 11 bases. V lost 6 bases to trimming and J lost 4 bases; unmatched junction nucleotides: 9. Germline CDR1 SGHRS, CDR2 YFSETQ. The CDR3 length is 15 residues. CDR3 protein: CASNQLAGGGYEQYF. In nucleotides, the CDR3 is TGCGCCAGCAACCAGCTAGCGGGAGGAGGGTACGAGCAGTACTTC.